This TCR beta chain derives from a study of blood T cells in healthy people across ages. Study context: In model experiments, template switching was able to capture about one barcoded beta molecule for every two T cells that were present. General study findings and limits: Compared with aged donors, long-lived donors showed fewer expanded clones, suggesting selection.

V shed 6 bases, J shed 3 bases, and the junction held 8 bases outside the gene matches. This CDR3 comprises 15 residues. This clonotype was detected only once. Its antigen is undetermined. The use of a sample-barcoded 5' primer and a J-beta primer mix characterized a second PCR of 7 to 11 cycles. Each CDR3 protein is one row after TCRdb ran MiXCR on the 5' RACE reads. The repertoire has a few hundred thousand distinct CDR3 sequences, 52% of them found once; the top ten carry 50% to 65%. Collection of ten milliliters of peripheral blood was performed for each donor. The receptor was derived from a man in his fifties or sixties in good health. The chain joins TRBV12-3 or TRBV12-4 to TRBJ2-3; 8 bases line up with TRBD1. Sequenced: blood. The CDR3, as DNA: TGTGCCAGCAGACTCGGGACAGGCGGGACAGATACGCAGTATTTT. As protein: CASRLGTGGTDTQYF.